This TCR beta chain comes out of a study of T cell repertoires in cytomegalovirus infection. TCRdb reprocessed the reads with MiXCR, giving one entry per CDR3 protein. The repertoire holds around 70,000 distinct CDR3 sequences, with about 26% as singletons. Comments on this clonotype: The target antigen is unknown.

The clonotype originates from a human donor in good health (CMV status not recorded). Some clones in this sample may be carry-over from other donors' samples. The specimen comprised CD8+ T cells from cultured PBMCs, sampled from culture after CMV antigen stimulation.

CDR3 protein: CASRGEADTQYF. CDR3 coding DNA: TGTGCCAGCAGGGGGGAGGCGGATACGCAGTATTTT. The chain has TRBV28 and TRBJ2-3; possibly TRBD2 for D (6 bases). Germline V gene data show CDR1 as MDHEN and CDR2 as SYDVKM. V shed 6 bases and J shed 6 bases, with 10 bases lying between them. This CDR3 region has 12 residues.